These 2 T cell receptor beta chains originate from one sample sequenced in a study of radiotherapy plus CTLA-4 blockade in lung cancer. Method: immunoSEQ multiplex PCR; TCRdb's copy keeps in-frame clones and lacks some. The sample records about 45,000 clones, 55% to 80% being singletons. The material sequenced was peripheral blood, taken from a patient treated with radiotherapy plus ipilimumab. Receptors were obtained from a human donor with non-small cell lung cancer who had a complete response to radiotherapy plus ipilimumab.

The chain is built from TRBV19 and TRBJ2-1; possibly TRBD2 for D (7 bases). This CDR3 region has 14 residues. The germline V gene has CDR1 LNHDA and CDR2 SQIVND (reference sequence). V gave up 6 bases and J gave up 4 bases, with 13 bases separating them. The CDR3 sequence: CASRMGGQYNEQFF. In DNA form, the CDR3 reads TGTGCCAGTAGGATGGGGGGGCAGTACAATGAGCAGTTCTTC.

This clone was recorded only once. Here the CDR3 reads CASSSGTFSEQFF. DNA of the CDR3: TGTGCCAGCAGCTCCGGGACATTTTCAGAGCAGTTCTTC. The chain combines TRBV11-2 with TRBJ2-1; D is perhaps TRBD1 (6 bases). CDR3 length: 13 residues. V was cut by 4 bases and J by 10 bases, with 14 bases left in between. CDR1 is SGHAT, CDR2 FQNNGV, per germline.